Given below is one T cell receptor (beta chain) in context. Its matching antigen is unknown. This entry belongs to a study of shared clonotypes between healthy human individuals. Whole-study context: Contributing individuals were two females and three males aged 18 to 49. General study points: In this cohort, only blood was sampled, and tissue repertoires likely differ.

In the original workflow: Junction-only sequences produced by ImmunoSEQ had no quality scores, so filtering differed. Produced via immunoSEQ multiplex PCR; TCRdb's table is partial and in-frame only. D and trimming come from the DNA, and the V and J calls and clone size come from that table. The sample holds 2.3 million or so clones, 85% to 95% seen once. This CDR3 comprises 16 residues. CDR1 is SGDLS and CDR2 is YYNGEE in the germline V gene. V was cut by 1 base and J by 3 bases, with 13 bases left in between. The V call is TRBV9, the J call TRBJ2-2; possibly TRBD1 for D (7 bases). Sequences were obtained from naive CD4+ T cells from PBMCs. Subset denoted: CD45RA+ positively selected. This receptor was obtained from a man between 18 and 29 years old in good health. Some clones in this sample may be carry-over from other donors' samples. The chain's CDR3 is CASSVQPRGDTGELFF. In nucleotides, the CDR3 is TGTGCCAGCAGCGTACAGCCCAGGGGGGACACCGGGGAGCTGTTTTTT.